This is a list of T cell receptor beta chains from one sample in a study of cytomegalovirus exposure and HLA in healthy donors. The method was immunoSEQ multiplex PCR; TCRdb's version includes in-frame clones alone and lacks a portion of them. The data hold some 77,000 clones, with approximately 80% observed a single time. Sequencing was done on a sample of PBMCs. The origin of the receptors is a woman aged 45-60 years in good health and CMV-seropositive. Both conserved end residues are part of each CDR3. D genes are given only for firm matches. Some rows mark clone size as missing; the rest say once, few, many or name a class of expanded clone.

d_call	v_call	j_call	clone_size	cdr3_nt	cdr3_aa
NA	TRBV19	TRBJ2-7	NA	TGTGCCAGTAGCCAGGGACTCCTGTCCTCCTACGAGCAGTACTTC	CASSQGLLSSYEQYF
TRBD1	TRBV5-5	TRBJ1-1	NA	TGTGCCAGCAGCTTTTGGGACAGGGGGTTCGAAGCTTTCTTT	CASSFWDRGFEAFF
NA	TRBV7-9	TRBJ1-1	NA	TGTGCCAGCAGCCCAACATGGAGTTCACGGGTTGTGGAGAACACTGAAGCTTTCTTT	CASSPTWSSRVVENTEAFF
NA	TRBV2	TRBJ1-1	NA	TGTGCCAGCAGTCAAATGGGGGCCGAGACTGAAGCTTTCTTT	CASSQMGAETEAFF
NA	TRBV6-5	TRBJ2-5	NA	TGTGCCAGCACCATGGGACTTTTCCAAGAGACCCAGTACTTC	CASTMGLFQETQYF
TRBD2	TRBV2	TRBJ2-1	NA	TGTGCCAGCGGGACTAGCGGGGGGGCAGGTCAAAATGAGCAGTTCTTC	CASGTSGGAGQNEQFF
NA	TRBV13	TRBJ2-3	NA	TGTGCCAGCAGTAAATCCGGGACTCGAGGCACAGATACGCAGTATTTT	CASSKSGTRGTDTQYF
NA	TRBV19	TRBJ2-1	NA	TGTGCCAGTAGCACTCAGGCGATCTCCTACAATGAGCAGTTCTTC	CASSTQAISYNEQFF
NA	TRBV30	TRBJ1-2	NA	TGTGCCTGGAGTGTGGGCCAAGGCTACACCTTC	CAWSVGQGYTF
NA	TRBV15	TRBJ2-1	NA	TGTGCCACCAGCCGGCAGGGCGCCTACAATGAGCAGTTCTTC	CATSRQGAYNEQFF
NA	TRBV27	TRBJ1-1	NA	TGTGCCAGCAGTTTTGGCCCGACAGGCTCGAGGACTGAAGCTTTCTTT	CASSFGPTGSRTEAFF
TRBD1	TRBV27	TRBJ2-5	NA	TGTGCCAGCAGTTTCCTAGGACAGGGGGTGGAGACCCAGTACTTC	CASSFLGQGVETQYF
TRBD1	TRBV7-3	TRBJ1-1	once	TGTGCCAGCAGCTTAAGGGACAGGGGTGAAGCTTTCTTT	CASSLRDRGEAFF
TRBD2	TRBV29-1	TRBJ2-4	once	TGCAGCGATAGCGGGGAGGGGTCCAAAAACATTCAGTACTTC	CSDSGEGSKNIQYF
TRBD1	TRBV30	TRBJ2-7	NA	TGTGCCTGGAGTGTATGGGGGACAGGGACAACCTACGAGCAGTACTTC	CAWSVWGTGTTYEQYF
TRBD1	TRBV6-5	TRBJ1-2	few	TGTGCCAGCAATGGACAGGGAGGAGGCTATGGCTACACCTTC	CASNGQGGGYGYTF
NA	TRBV7-9	TRBJ1-2	NA	TGTGCCAGCGTTGAGGCTAACTATGGCTACACCTTC	CASVEANYGYTF
NA	TRBV14	TRBJ2-1	NA	TGTGCCAGCAGCCAAACGGGAAGCTTCTCCTACAATGAGCAGTTCTTC	CASSQTGSFSYNEQFF
NA	TRBV11-2	TRBJ2-1	NA	TGTGCCAGCAGCGCCATCGGAGACTTCAATGAGCAGTTCTTC	CASSAIGDFNEQFF
NA	TRBV5-4	TRBJ1-1	few	TGTGCCAGCAGCTTGGGGCAGACTGAAGCTTTCTTT	CASSLGQTEAFF
TRBD1	TRBV9	TRBJ1-2	NA	TGTGCCAGCAGCGCACGCGGGACAGGGATCAATCCTAACTATGGCTACACCTTC	CASSARGTGINPNYGYTF
NA	TRBV5-6	TRBJ1-1	few	TGTGCCAGCAGCCGCGCGGAACTCAAATTGAACACTGAAGCTTTCTTT	CASSRAELKLNTEAFF
TRBD2	TRBV10-3	TRBJ2-3	NA	TGTGCCATAAGTAGCGGGGGGGCAGATACGCAGTATTTT	CAISSGGADTQYF